Listed here are 28 T cell receptor beta chains from one sample, sequenced in a study of CD8 T cells in Susac syndrome. It was with random hexamers that 0.5 to 1 ug RNA was reverse transcribed. MiXCR was run by TCRdb on the immunoSEQ multiplex PCR reads, yielding one entry per CDR3 protein. The sample has 100,000 to 150,000 distinct CDR3 sequences, about 93% seen once. The sequenced material came from CD8+ T cells from PBMCs. The receptor source for this set is a human donor with Susac syndrome.

This chain links TRBV9 with TRBJ2-7; D is unresolved. Trimming removed 4 bases at V and 1 base at J, with 15 bases between. The CDR3 runs to 15 residues. Looked up from germline, CDR1 is SGDLS and CDR2 is YYNGEE. CDR3 nucleotide sequence: TGTGCCAGCAGCTCGGACCCTAGTCCTTCCTACGAGCAGTACTTC. As protein: CASSSDPSPSYEQYF. Drawing the rest from reference TRBV9 and TRBJ2-7, the complete variable domain is DSGVTQTPKHLITATGQRVTLRCSPRSGDLSVYWYQQSLDQGLQFLIQYYNGEERAKGNILERFSAQQFPDLHSELNLSSLELGDSALYFCASSSDPSPSYEQYFGPGTRLTVT.

This chain joins TRBV5-6 and TRBJ2-7; D ambiguous. The CDR3 contains 12 residues. Germline assignment: CDR1 SGHDT and CDR2 YYEEEE. With 4 bases removed from V and 6 bases from J, the gap between germline ends came to 11 bases. The DNA for the CDR3 is TGTGCCAGCAGCGCCGCCCCGTCCGAGCAGTACTTC. Encoded protein: CASSAAPSEQYF.

This clonotype was observed a single time. DNA of the CDR3: TGTGCTAGTGGGCATCAGAACACCGGGGAGCTGTTTTTT. This codes for CASGHQNTGELFF. The chain recombines TRBV12-5 with TRBJ2-2; D is unresolved. V was pared by 6 bases and J by 1 base, with 6 bases between. Germline CDR1 and CDR2: LGHNT and FRNRAP. CDR3 length equals 13 residues.

The DNA of the CDR3 is TGTGCCTGGAGTGTACTGCCGGACAGGATGACTCAAGCTTTCTTT. Protein: CAWSVLPDRMTQAFF. The V and J genes are TRBV30 and TRBJ1-1, with 7 bases lining up with TRBD1. The trim removed 0 bases at V and 9 bases at J, leaving 13 bases unmatched. CDR1 is GTSNPN and CDR2 is SVGIG in the germline V gene (reference sequence). CDR3 size: 15 residues.

This sequence joins TRBV5-6 and TRBJ2-1; D possibly corresponds to TRBD2 (5 bases). V lost 2 bases and J lost 1, with 16 bases in between. The CDR3 is 17 residues long. The germline V gene has CDR1 SGHDT and CDR2 YYEEEE. In DNA form, the CDR3 reads TGTGCCAGCAGCTTCCCCAAGGCGGGTGGGTCCTACAATGAGCAGTTCTTC. Translated, it gives CASSFPKAGGSYNEQFF.

The CDR3 loop reads CASSRLVNEQFF. In nucleotides, the CDR3 is TGTGCCAGCAGCCGACTAGTCAATGAGCAGTTCTTC. This chain connects TRBV7-9 to TRBJ2-1; D may be TRBD2 (6 bases). CDR3 length equals 12 residues. Germline V gene sequence: CDR1 SEHNR, CDR2 FQNEAQ (reference sequence). V lost 5 bases and J lost 6, with 8 bases in between.

J is TRBJ2-5 and V is TRBV30, with TRBD2 identical over 14 bases. This CDR3 is 16 amino acids long. Germline V CDR1 and CDR2: GTSNPN, SVGIG (reference sequence). The junction had 5 bases not matched to a gene; V was cut back by 1 base and J by 4 bases. The CDR3 protein is CAWSGGTSGSRETQYF. CDR3 nucleotides: TGTGCCTGGAGTGGGGGGACTAGCGGGAGTCGAGAGACCCAGTACTTC.

J is TRBJ2-7 and V is TRBV7-9; D may be TRBD2 (5 bases). The CDR3 runs 15 residues. Germline values: CDR1 SEHNR, CDR2 FQNEAQ (reference sequence). Trimming removed 5 bases from V and 5 bases from J, with 19 bases in between. CDR3 sequence reads: CASSPRTAVWDEQYF. For the CDR3, the DNA is TGTGCCAGCAGCCCCCGGACTGCGGTTTGGGACGAGCAGTACTTC.

The genes are TRBV13 and TRBJ2-3; the D gene is possibly TRBD1 (7 bases). Trimming took 5 bases from V and 1 from J, leaving 13 bases between them. The germline CDR1 and CDR2 sequences are PRHDT and FYEKMQ (reference sequence). This CDR3 comprises 15 residues. DNA of the CDR3: TGTGCCAGCAGCCCAGGGGGGCGAGGCACAGATACGCAGTATTTT. Translation: CASSPGGRGTDTQYF. Together with reference TRBV13 and TRBJ2-3, the CDR3 gives the full variable domain: AAGVIQSPRHLIKEKRETATLKCYPIPRHDTVYWYQQGPGQDPQFLISFYEKMQSDKGSIPDRFSAQQFSDYHSELNMSSLELGDSALYFCASSPGGRGTDTQYFGPGTRLTVL.

The J gene is TRBJ2-2, the V gene TRBV13; 12 bases are shared with TRBD2. Germline-derived CDR1 and CDR2 are PRHDT and FYEKMQ (reference sequence). This CDR3 has 16 amino acids. Unmatched junction bases numbered 9, after V lost 5 bases and J lost 8 bases. The CDR3 region is CASSMRLAGVAGELFF. The CDR3, as DNA: TGTGCCAGCAGCATGCGACTAGCGGGAGTGGCTGGGGAGCTGTTTTTT.

V usage is TRBV4-1 and J usage is TRBJ1-1; D not resolved. Germline V lookup: CDR1 MGHRA, CDR2 YSYEKL. The CDR3 runs 15 residues. V lost 6 bases, J lost 0 bases, and 14 bases lay in between. The chain's CDR3 is CASSTTRLMNTEAFF. The DNA of the CDR3 is TGCGCCAGCAGTACAACCAGGCTCATGAACACTGAAGCTTTCTTT.

CDR3 sequence (DNA): TGTGCCAGCAGCCAAGAGGTAGGGACCTACAATGAGCAGTTCTTC. Protein: CASSQEVGTYNEQFF. The V and J genes are TRBV4-2 and TRBJ2-1; D is ambiguous. The CDR3 runs 15 residues. Trimming took 0 bases from V and 2 from J, leaving 8 bases between them. Per the germline V gene, CDR1 is LGHNA and CDR2 is YNFKEQ.

The V call is TRBV20-1, the J call TRBJ1-5; 9 bases are shared with TRBD1. Looked up from germline, CDR1 is DFQATT and CDR2 is SNEGSKA (reference sequence). The CDR3 extends over 15 amino acids. The V gene end was trimmed by 2 bases and the J gene end by 7 bases; junction bases not matched to a gene: 9. The CDR3 here is CSARRPGQGSQPQHF. As DNA, the CDR3 is TGCAGTGCTAGACGACCGGGACAGGGTAGCCAGCCCCAGCATTTT.

V usage is TRBV4-1 and J usage is TRBJ2-3; TRBD2 agrees at 7 bases. The CDR3 runs 15 residues. V lost 0 bases to trimming and J lost 4 bases; unmatched junction nucleotides: 4. Germline V CDR1 and CDR2: MGHRA, YSYEKL. CDR3 residues: CASSQDVAGADTQYF. The CDR3 DNA is TGCGCCAGCAGCCAAGATGTAGCGGGTGCAGATACGCAGTATTTT.

The chain links TRBV20-1 to TRBJ2-7; 7 bases match TRBD2. With V trimmed by 0 bases and J by 9 bases, 14 bases remained unmatched. The CDR3 contains 15 residues. Germline CDR1 is DFQATT and CDR2 is SNEGSKA (reference sequence). The CDR3: CSARELEREAVGQYF. DNA for the CDR3: TGCAGTGCTAGAGAGTTAGAACGGGAGGCGGTGGGGCAGTACTTC.

This chain connects TRBV7-3 to TRBJ2-1; 12 bases align to TRBD2. J lost 7 bases, V lost 8 bases, and 12 bases had no gene match. From germline, CDR1 is SGHTA and CDR2 FQGTGA. The CDR3 extends over 16 amino acids. The CDR3 DNA is TGTGCCAGCTCTAGCGGGGGGGCCACCGGTGGGAATGAGCAGTTCTTC. This translates into CASSSGGATGGNEQFF.

V gene TRBV6-2 or TRBV6-3 combines with J gene TRBJ2-1; TRBD1 matches 10 bases. V was pared by 10 bases and J by 7 bases, with 10 bases of the junction left unmatched. The CDR3 runs to 14 residues. The germline gives CDR1 MNHEY, CDR2 SVGEGT. CDR3 protein: CATRDRGIGNEQFF. In DNA form, the CDR3 reads TGTGCCACCAGGGACAGGGGTATTGGGAATGAGCAGTTCTTC.

The V call is TRBV10-3, the J call TRBJ1-2; TRBD1 aligns across 8 bases. This CDR3 comprises 15 residues. Trimming took 7 bases from V and 8 from J; bases not matched to a gene: 15. Germline CDR1 ENHRY, CDR2 SYGVKD. The CDR3 bases are TGTGCCATCAATCGATCCGGACAGGGCGGTTTCGGCTACACCTTC. Its translation: CAINRSGQGGFGYTF.

The V gene is TRBV24-1, the J gene TRBJ2-7; 8 bases agree with TRBD1. Germline CDR1 reads KGHDR; CDR2 reads SFDVKD. The V and J ends lost 11 bases and 3 bases, in that order; junction bases with no gene match: 8. This CDR3 contains 13 residues. This CDR3 is CAIPRQGNYEQYF. In DNA, the CDR3 is TGTGCCATCCCGAGACAGGGGAACTACGAGCAGTACTTC.

This clonotype was found once. The V and J genes are TRBV4-1 and TRBJ1-2; D is unclear. This CDR3 region has 15 residues. CDR1 is MGHRA, CDR2 YSYEKL, per germline. Trimming took off 1 base at V and 4 bases at J, with 13 bases between the two ends. CDR3 protein: CASSQVRAGTYGYTF. Written as DNA, the CDR3 is TGCGCCAGCAGCCAAGTTCGCGCAGGTACCTATGGCTACACCTTC.

The CDR3 loop reads CASRLAGEGDTQYF. The CDR3 bases are TGTGCCAGCCGACTAGCGGGGGAGGGAGATACGCAGTATTTT. The chain couples TRBV2 to TRBJ2-3; TRBD2 agrees at 12 bases. Trimming took 8 bases from V and 5 from J; bases not matched to a gene: 5. Germline V gene data show CDR1 as SNHLY and CDR2 as FYNNEI. The CDR3 spans 14 residues. Full variable domain (missing parts from reference TRBV2 and TRBJ2-3): EPEVTQTPSHQVTQMGQEVILRCVPISNHLYFYWYRQILGQKVEFLVSFYNNEISEKSEIFDDQFSVERPDGSNFTLKIRSTKLEDSAMYFCASRLAGEGDTQYFGPGTRLTVL.

The chain recombines TRBV29-1 with TRBJ2-3, with a weak D call TRBD2 (5 bases). Germline assignment: CDR1 SQVTM and CDR2 ANQGSEA. The CDR3 extends over 17 amino acids. V was shortened by 6 bases and J by 0 bases, with 22 bases between the two germline ends. In nucleotides, the CDR3 is TGCAGCGTGGAACGTGGTGTGCGCGGGCCTAGCACAGATACGCAGTATTTT. This encodes CSVERGVRGPSTDTQYF.

The chain carries TRBV20-1 and TRBJ2-1; no clear D. Germline CDR1 DFQATT, CDR2 SNEGSKA (reference sequence). V gave up 3 bases and J gave up 10 bases, with 7 bases separating them. The CDR3 spans 10 residues. This chain's CDR3 is CSARSGEQFF. The CDR3 bases are TGCAGTGCTAGGAGTGGGGAGCAGTTCTTC.

The V call is TRBV28, the J call TRBJ1-6, with 7 bases matching TRBD1. The germline V gene encodes CDR1 MDHEN and CDR2 SYDVKM. CDR3 length: 16 amino acids. Losses at the gene ends were 3 bases for V and 10 bases for J; bases not matched to a gene: 12. The CDR3 coding sequence is TGTGCCAGCAGTTTCACGACAGGGTCGGTACGGTCACCCCTCCACTTT. This encodes CASSFTTGSVRSPLHF.

This chain links TRBV9 with TRBJ1-1, with 9 bases aligning to TRBD1. The CDR3 runs 15 residues. Germline trimming cut 2 bases from V and 2 bases from J; bases unmatched to any gene: 4. In germline, CDR1 is SGDLS, CDR2 YYNGEE. The CDR3, as DNA: TGTGCCAGCAGCGTCCTACAGGGGGCTAACACTGAAGCTTTCTTT. This sequence encodes CASSVLQGANTEAFF.

This chain joins TRBV15 and TRBJ2-5, with a tentative D call TRBD1 (6 bases). Per germline, CDR1 LNHNV and CDR2 YYDKDF (reference sequence). V was clipped by 2 bases and J by 2 bases, with 12 bases between them. The CDR3 sequence is 15 residues long. As DNA, the CDR3 is TGTGCCACCAGCAGAATCAGGGGTCGGCAAGAGACCCAGTACTTC. Protein product: CATSRIRGRQETQYF.

The chain joins TRBV19 to TRBJ2-7, with 7 nucleotides matching TRBD2. The V and J ends lost 6 bases and 2 bases, in that order; junction bases with no gene match: 4. The CDR3 is 13 amino acids. Germline CDR1 is LNHDA and CDR2 is SQIVND (reference sequence). CDR3 protein: CASRLAETYEQYF. CDR3 in DNA: TGTGCCAGTAGGCTAGCGGAAACCTACGAGCAGTACTTC.

This chain links TRBV12-3 or TRBV12-4 with TRBJ1-1; possibly TRBD1 for D (6 bases). CDR3 length: 13 amino acids. V lost 7 bases, J lost 4 bases, and 13 bases lay in between. The chain's CDR3 is CASNTGKGTEAFF. CDR3 sequence (DNA): TGTGCCAGCAATACAGGGAAGGGCACTGAAGCTTTCTTT.